The rows below give T cell receptor beta chains drawn from one sample of a study of blood T cell repertoires in COVID-19. The method was immunoSEQ multiplex PCR; TCRdb's version includes in-frame clones alone and lacks a portion of them. Of about 68,000 clones in the sample, roughly nine tenths were seen once. Input material: peripheral blood. All receptors come from a man aged 45-60 years with active COVID-19. The conserved cysteine and the conserved F or W are not part of the CDR3 here.

V gene	J gene	CDR3 protein
TRBV20-1	TRBJ2-3	SASFGRGWTDTQY
TRBV18	TRBJ1-1	ASSPAGGTEAF
TRBV14	TRBJ2-3	ASSQPGQGVYDTQY
TRBV7-9	TRBJ2-1	ASSTYREWGGREQF
TRBV20-1	TRBJ2-7	SARGDYEQY
TRBV4-1	TRBJ2-1	ASSQERAAGDNEQF
TRBV5-4	TRBJ1-6	ASSPGQPYNSPLH
TRBV6-1	TRBJ1-4	ASSEHPTGAISYNEKLF
TRBV7-8	TRBJ2-7	ASSPGHPSYEQY
TRBV7-3	TRBJ2-6	ASSSPNESSLISGANVLT
TRBV6-6	TRBJ2-1	ASSPPTGSNEQF
TRBV5-3	TRBJ1-5	ARRFRDRVSEPQH
TRBV6-7	TRBJ2-7	ASSYSSERTVSYEQY
TRBV29-1	TRBJ1-1	SVAGQGTGREAF